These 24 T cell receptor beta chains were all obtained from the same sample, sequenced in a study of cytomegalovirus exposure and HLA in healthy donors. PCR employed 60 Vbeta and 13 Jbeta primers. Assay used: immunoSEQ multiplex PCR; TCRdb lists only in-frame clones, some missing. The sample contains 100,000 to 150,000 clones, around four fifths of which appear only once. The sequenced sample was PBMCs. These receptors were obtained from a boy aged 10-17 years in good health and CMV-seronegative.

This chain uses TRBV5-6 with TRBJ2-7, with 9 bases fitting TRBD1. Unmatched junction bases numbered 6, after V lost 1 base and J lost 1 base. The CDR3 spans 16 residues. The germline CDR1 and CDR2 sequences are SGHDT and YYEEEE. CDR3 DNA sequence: TGTGCCAGCAGCTTGCTCGCGGACAGGGGTTCCTACGAGCAGTACTTC. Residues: CASSLLADRGSYEQYF.

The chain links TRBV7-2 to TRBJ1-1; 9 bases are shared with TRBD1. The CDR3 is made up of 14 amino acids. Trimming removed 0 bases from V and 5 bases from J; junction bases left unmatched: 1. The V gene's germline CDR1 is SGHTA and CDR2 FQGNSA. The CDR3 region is CASSLADRGTEAFF. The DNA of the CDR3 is TGTGCCAGCAGCTTAGCAGACAGGGGGACTGAAGCTTTCTTT.

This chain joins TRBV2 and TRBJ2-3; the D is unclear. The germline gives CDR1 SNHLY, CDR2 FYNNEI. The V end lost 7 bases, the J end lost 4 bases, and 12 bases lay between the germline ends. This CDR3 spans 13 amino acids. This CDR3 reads CASMSAAADTQYF. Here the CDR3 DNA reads TGTGCCAGCATGAGTGCGGCAGCAGATACGCAGTATTTT.

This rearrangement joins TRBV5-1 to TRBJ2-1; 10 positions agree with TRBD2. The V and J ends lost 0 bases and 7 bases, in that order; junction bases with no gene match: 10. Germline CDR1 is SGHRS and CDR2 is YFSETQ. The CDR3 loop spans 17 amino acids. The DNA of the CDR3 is TGCGCCAGCAGCTTGGAGGCGTCTAGCGGGAGAGGTAATGAGCAGTTCTTC. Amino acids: CASSLEASSGRGNEQFF.

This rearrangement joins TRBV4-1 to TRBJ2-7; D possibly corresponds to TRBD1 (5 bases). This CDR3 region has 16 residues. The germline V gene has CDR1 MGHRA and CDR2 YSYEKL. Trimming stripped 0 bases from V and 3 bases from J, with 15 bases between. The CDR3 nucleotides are TGCGCCAGCAGCCAAGATCCGACAGAGCCCGACTACGAGCAGTACTTC. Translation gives CASSQDPTEPDYEQYF.

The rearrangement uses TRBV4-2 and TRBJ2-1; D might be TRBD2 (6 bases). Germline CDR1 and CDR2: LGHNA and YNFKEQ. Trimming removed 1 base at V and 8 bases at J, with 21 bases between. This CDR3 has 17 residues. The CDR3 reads CASSQVSVGEPGDEQFF. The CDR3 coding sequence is TGTGCCAGCAGCCAAGTTTCAGTAGGGGAGCCGGGGGATGAGCAGTTCTTC.

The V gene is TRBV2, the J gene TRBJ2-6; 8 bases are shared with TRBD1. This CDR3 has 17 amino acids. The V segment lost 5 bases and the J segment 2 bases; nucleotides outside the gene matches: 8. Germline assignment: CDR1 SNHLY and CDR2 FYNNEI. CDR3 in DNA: TGTGCCAGCAGTATTGGACAGGGAGCTGCTGGGGCCAACGTCCTGACTTTC. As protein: CASSIGQGAAGANVLTF. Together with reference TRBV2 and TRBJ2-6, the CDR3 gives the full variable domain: EPEVTQTPSHQVTQMGQEVILRCVPISNHLYFYWYRQILGQKVEFLVSFYNNEISEKSEIFDDQFSVERPDGSNFTLKIRSTKLEDSAMYFCASSIGQGAAGANVLTFGAGSRLTVL.

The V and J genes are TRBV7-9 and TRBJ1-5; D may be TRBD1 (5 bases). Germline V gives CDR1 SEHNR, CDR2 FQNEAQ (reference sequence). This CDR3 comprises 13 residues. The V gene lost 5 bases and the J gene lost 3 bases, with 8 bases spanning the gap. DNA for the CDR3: TGTGCCAGCAGCCCAGGGTTCAATCAGCCCCAGCATTTT. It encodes CASSPGFNQPQHF.

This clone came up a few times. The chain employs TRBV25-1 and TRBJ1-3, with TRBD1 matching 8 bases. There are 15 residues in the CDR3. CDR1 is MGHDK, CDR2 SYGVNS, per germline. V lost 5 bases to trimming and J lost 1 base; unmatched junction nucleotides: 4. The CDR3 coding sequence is TGTGCCAGCAGTAGACAGGGGATTTCTGGAAACACCATATATTTT. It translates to CASSRQGISGNTIYF.

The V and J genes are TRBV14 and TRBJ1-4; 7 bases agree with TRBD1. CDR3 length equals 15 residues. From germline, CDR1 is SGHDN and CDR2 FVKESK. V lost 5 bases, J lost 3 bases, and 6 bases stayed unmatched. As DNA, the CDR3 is TGTGCCAGCAGCTTAACCGGGACAGCTAATGAAAAACTGTTTTTT. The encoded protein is CASSLTGTANEKLFF. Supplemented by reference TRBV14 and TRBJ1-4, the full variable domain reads EAGVTQFPSHSVIEKGQTVTLRCDPISGHDNLYWYRRVMGKEIKFLLHFVKESKQDESGMPNNRFLAERTGGTYSTLKVQPAELEDSGVYFCASSLTGTANEKLFFGSGTQLSVL.

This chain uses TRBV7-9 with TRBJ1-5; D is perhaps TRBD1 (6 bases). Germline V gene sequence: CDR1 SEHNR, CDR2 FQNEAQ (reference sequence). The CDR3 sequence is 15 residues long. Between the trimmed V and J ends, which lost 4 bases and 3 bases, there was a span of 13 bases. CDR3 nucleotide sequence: TGTGCCAGCAGCTCAGACAGGCAGCCCAATCAGCCCCAGCATTTT. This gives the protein CASSSDRQPNQPQHF.

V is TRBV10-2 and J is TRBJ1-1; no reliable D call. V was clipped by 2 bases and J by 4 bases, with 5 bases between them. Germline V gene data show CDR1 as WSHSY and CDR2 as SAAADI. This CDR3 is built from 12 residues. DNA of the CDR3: TGCGCCAGCAGTGAGGCGGGCACTGAAGCTTTCTTT. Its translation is CASSEAGTEAFF.

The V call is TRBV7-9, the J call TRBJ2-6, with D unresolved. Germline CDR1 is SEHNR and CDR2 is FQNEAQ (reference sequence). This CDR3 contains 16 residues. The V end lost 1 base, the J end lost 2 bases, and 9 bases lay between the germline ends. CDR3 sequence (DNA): TGTGCCAGCAGCTTAGAGAGTCCTACTGGGGCCAACGTCCTGACTTTC. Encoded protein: CASSLESPTGANVLTF.

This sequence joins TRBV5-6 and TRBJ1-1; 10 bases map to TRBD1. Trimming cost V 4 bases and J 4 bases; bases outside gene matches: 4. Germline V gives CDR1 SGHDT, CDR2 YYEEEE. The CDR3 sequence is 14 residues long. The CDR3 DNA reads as TGTGCCAGCAGCGCCGGGACAGGGGTCACTGAAGCTTTCTTT. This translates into CASSAGTGVTEAFF.

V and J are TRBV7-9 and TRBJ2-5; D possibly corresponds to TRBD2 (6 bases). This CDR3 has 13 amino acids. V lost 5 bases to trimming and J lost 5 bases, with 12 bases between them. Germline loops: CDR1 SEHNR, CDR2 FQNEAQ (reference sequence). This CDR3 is CASSGLARETQYF. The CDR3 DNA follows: TGTGCCAGCAGCGGTCTAGCGAGGGAGACCCAGTACTTC.

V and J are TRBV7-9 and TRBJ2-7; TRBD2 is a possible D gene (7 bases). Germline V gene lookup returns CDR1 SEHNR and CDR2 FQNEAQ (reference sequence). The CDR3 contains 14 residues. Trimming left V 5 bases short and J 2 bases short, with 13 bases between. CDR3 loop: CASSVGGVAYEQYF. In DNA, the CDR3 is TGTGCCAGCAGCGTAGGGGGGGTGGCCTACGAGCAGTACTTC. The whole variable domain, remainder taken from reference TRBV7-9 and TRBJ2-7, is DTGVSQNPRHKITKRGQNVTFRCDPISEHNRLYWYRQTLGQGPEFLTYFQNEAQLEKSRLLSDRFSAERPKGSFSTLEIQRTEQGDSAMYLCASSVGGVAYEQYFGPGTRLTVT.

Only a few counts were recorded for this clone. Here the CDR3 reads CASSPRQGTYEQYF. Written as DNA, the CDR3 is TGTGCCAGCAGCCCCCGACAGGGCACGTACGAGCAGTACTTC. J is TRBJ2-7 and V is TRBV7-9; 7 bases map to TRBD1. CDR1 and CDR2 from the germline V gene are SEHNR and FQNEAQ (reference sequence). The CDR3 covers 14 residues. The trim removed 5 bases at V and 4 bases at J, leaving 8 bases unmatched.

DNA for the CDR3: TGTGCCAGCTCGGTAGCGGGAACGGGTTCCTACAATGAGCAGTTCTTC. It is translated as CASSVAGTGSYNEQFF. This chain connects TRBV25-1 to TRBJ2-1; 8 bases agree with TRBD2. The CDR3 runs to 16 residues. Germline loops: CDR1 MGHDK, CDR2 SYGVNS. The V gene end was trimmed by 8 bases and the J gene end by 1 base; junction bases not matched to a gene: 10.

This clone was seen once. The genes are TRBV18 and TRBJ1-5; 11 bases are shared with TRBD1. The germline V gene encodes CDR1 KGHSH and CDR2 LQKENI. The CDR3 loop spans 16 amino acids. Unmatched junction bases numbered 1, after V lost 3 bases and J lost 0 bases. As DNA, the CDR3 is TGTGCCAGCTCACCGGGACAGGGGGTTAGCAATCAGCCCCAGCATTTT. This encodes CASSPGQGVSNQPQHF.

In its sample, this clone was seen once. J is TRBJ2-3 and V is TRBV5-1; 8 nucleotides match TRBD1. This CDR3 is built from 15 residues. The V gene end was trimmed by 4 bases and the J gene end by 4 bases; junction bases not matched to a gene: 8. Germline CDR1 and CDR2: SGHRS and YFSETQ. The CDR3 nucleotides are TGCGCCAGCAGCGCAGGGGGCGCGCAGGCAGATACGCAGTATTTT. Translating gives CASSAGGAQADTQYF. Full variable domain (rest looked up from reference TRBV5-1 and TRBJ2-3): KAGVTQTPRYLIKTRGQQVTLSCSPISGHRSVSWYQQTPGQGLQFLFEYFSETQRNKGNFPGRFSGRQFSNSRSEMNVSTLELGDSALYLCASSAGGAQADTQYFGPGTRLTVL.

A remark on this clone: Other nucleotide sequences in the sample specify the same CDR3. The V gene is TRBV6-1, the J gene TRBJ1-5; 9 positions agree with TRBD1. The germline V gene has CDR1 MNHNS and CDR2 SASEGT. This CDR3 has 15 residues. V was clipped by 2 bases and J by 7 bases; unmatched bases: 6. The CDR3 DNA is TGTGCCAGCAGTGAATTGGACAGGGGAGGGCAGCCCCAGCATTTT. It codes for CASSELDRGGQPQHF.

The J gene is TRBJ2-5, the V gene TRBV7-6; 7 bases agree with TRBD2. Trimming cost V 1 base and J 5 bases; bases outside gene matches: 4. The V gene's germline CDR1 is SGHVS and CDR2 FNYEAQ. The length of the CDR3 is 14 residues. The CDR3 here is CASSLVGAGETQYF. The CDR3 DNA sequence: TGTGCCAGCAGCTTAGTAGGAGCGGGGGAGACCCAGTACTTC. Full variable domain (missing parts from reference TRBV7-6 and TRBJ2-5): GAGVSQSPRYKVTKRGQDVALRCDPISGHVSLYWYRQALGQGPEFLTYFNYEAQQDKSGLPNDRFSAERPEGSISTLTIQRTEQRDSAMYRCASSLVGAGETQYFGPGTRLLVL.

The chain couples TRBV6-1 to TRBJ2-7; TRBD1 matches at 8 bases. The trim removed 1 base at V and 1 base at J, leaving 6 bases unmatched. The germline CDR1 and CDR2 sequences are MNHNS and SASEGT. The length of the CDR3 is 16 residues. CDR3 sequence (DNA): TGTGCCAGCAGTGAAGGAGGGGGGACAGGATCCTACGAGCAGTACTTC. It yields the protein CASSEGGGTGSYEQYF.

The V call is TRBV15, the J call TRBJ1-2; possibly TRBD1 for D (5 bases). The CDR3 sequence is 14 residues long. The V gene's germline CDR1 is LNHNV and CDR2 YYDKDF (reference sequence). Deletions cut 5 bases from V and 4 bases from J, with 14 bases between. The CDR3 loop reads CATSGKRQIYGYTF. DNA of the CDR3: TGTGCCACCAGCGGGAAACGACAGATCTATGGCTACACCTTC.